This TCR beta chain was found in a study of blood T cell repertoires in COVID-19. Turning to the study itself: Both acute and convalescent COVID-19 samples were obtained from the United States, Italy and Spain. Sources were T cells, B-cell-depleted T cells, or PBMCs; the material itself was cDNA or gDNA.

Remarks on this clone: One end of the junction is discordant with germline, which a read error may explain.

Per the original data handling: Scientists estimated how many nucleated cells there were by amplifying reference gene primers. Generated by immunoSEQ multiplex PCR, the TCRdb table keeps only in-frame clones and is missing some. The DNA gave D and trimming, while V, J and clone size come from that table. Altogether 56,000 or so clones are present, over 75% being singletons, with the ten largest covering 9.5% to 13%. Germline lookup yields CDR1 SGHKS and CDR2 YYEKEE (reference sequence). The CDR3 has 14 residues. The sequence was collected from a human donor in a cohort sampled during active COVID-19. This sequence joins TRBV5-5 and TRBJ2-3; D is uncertain. Specimen: peripheral blood. Here the CDR3 reads CASSLSPDTDMQYF. Here the CDR3 DNA reads TGTGCCAGCAGCTTGAGCCCAGATACAGATATGCAGTATTTT.